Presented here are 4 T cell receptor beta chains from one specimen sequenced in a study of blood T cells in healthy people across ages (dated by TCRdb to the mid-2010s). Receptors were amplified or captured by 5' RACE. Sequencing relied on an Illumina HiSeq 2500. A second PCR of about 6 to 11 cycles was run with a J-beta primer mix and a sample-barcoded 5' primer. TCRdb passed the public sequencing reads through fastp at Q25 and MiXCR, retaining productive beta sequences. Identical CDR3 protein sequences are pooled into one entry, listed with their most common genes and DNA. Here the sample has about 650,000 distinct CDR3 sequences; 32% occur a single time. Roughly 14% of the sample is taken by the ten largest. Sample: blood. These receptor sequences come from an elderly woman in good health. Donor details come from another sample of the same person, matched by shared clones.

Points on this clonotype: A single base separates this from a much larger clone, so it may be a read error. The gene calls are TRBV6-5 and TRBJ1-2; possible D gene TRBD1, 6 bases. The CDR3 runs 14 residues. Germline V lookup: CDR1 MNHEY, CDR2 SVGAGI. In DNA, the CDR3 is TGTGCCAGCAGTTACTCGCACAGGGACTATGGCTGCACCTTC. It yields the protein CASSYSHRDYGCTF.

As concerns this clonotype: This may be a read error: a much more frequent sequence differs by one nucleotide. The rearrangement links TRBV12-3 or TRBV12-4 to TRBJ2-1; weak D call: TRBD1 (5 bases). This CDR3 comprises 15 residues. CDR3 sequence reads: CASSLEQGGYNKQFF. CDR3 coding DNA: TGTGCCAGCAGTTTAGAGCAGGGCGGCTACAATAAGCAGTTCTTC.

This chain's CDR3 is CASSAPGLAAEQFF. The CDR3 nucleotides read TGTGCCAGCAGCGCCCCGGGACTAGCGGCTGAGCAGTTCTTC. The chain couples TRBV7-2 to TRBJ2-1; 11 positions agree with TRBD2. Per germline, CDR1 SGHTA and CDR2 FQGNSA. This CDR3 has 14 residues. Trimming took 5 bases from V and 9 from J; bases not matched to a gene: 6.

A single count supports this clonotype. The DNA of the CDR3 is TGTGCCAGCAGCTTCCTGGACAGGGGGCTTGGCAATGAGCAGTTCTTC. Translation gives CASSFLDRGLGNEQFF. The rearrangement uses TRBV7-8 and TRBJ2-1, with TRBD1 matching over 11 bases. The V and J ends lost 3 bases and 6 bases, in that order; junction bases with no gene match: 7. The CDR3 sequence is 16 residues long. Per the germline V gene, CDR1 is SGHVS and CDR2 is FQNEAQ.